The 15 T cell receptor beta chains below were found in one sample sequenced in a study of patients and donors after allogeneic stem cell transplantation. MiXCR, applied by TCRdb to the RT-PCR reads, yields one record per CDR3 protein. The table shows about 110,000 distinct CDR3 sequences, with approximately 40% occurring only once. The sequenced sample was blood, either unsorted or a sorted T cell fraction (not recorded which). These TCRs come from a human donor who was either an allogeneic HSCT recipient or a stem cell or donor lymphocyte infusion donor (not recorded which). It is not recorded whose cells these are; they may come from a transplant donor.

This clonotype came up a few times. The rearrangement uses TRBV5-1 and TRBJ2-7; 10 bases line up with TRBD2. This CDR3 has 15 residues. Germline CDR1 reads SGHRS; CDR2 reads YFSETQ. Trimming removed 2 bases from V and 2 bases from J; junction bases left unmatched: 4. This CDR3 reads CASSFGLADTYEQYF. In DNA, the CDR3 is TGCGCCAGCAGCTTTGGACTAGCGGATACCTACGAGCAGTACTTC.

The chain carries TRBV28 and TRBJ1-1, with D possibly matching TRBD1 (5 bases). The CDR3 is 15 residues long. Per germline, CDR1 MDHEN and CDR2 SYDVKM. V lost 5 bases to trimming and J lost 4 bases, with 17 bases between them. The CDR3 region has the DNA TGTGCCAGCAGTCCCGGGACTCTTTTGGGCACTGAAGCTTTCTTT. As protein: CASSPGTLLGTEAFF.

This clonotype was picked up a small number of times. V usage is TRBV12-5 and J usage is TRBJ2-1; no clear D gene. CDR3 size: 13 residues. The V end was cut by 3 bases, the J end by 10 bases, with 13 bases between. The germline gives CDR1 LGHNT, CDR2 FRNRAP. The CDR3 DNA follows: TGTGCTAGTGGTTTAAACCCCCGGGCGGAGCAGTTCTTC. Amino acid sequence: CASGLNPRAEQFF.

V is TRBV3-2 and J is TRBJ2-7; the table names TRBD1, a call not compared with the DNA. TRBV3-2 is deemed a pseudogene. This CDR3 is built from 16 residues. The CDR3 reads CASSQVGDDRSYEQYF. In nucleotides, the CDR3 is TGTGCCAGCAGCCAAGTGGGGGACGACAGGTCCTACGAGCAGTACTTC.

The chain uses TRBV12-3 or TRBV12-4 and TRBJ1-3; D not resolved. This CDR3 is 17 amino acids long. Trimming cost V 6 bases and J 4 bases, with 22 bases left between them. The CDR3 is CASRRSRASPVGNTIYF. The CDR3 DNA sequence: TGTGCCAGCAGACGGTCGCGGGCCTCCCCCGTAGGAAACACCATATATTTT.

The table lists this clonotype with a few counts. The rearrangement joins TRBV12-3 or TRBV12-4 to TRBJ1-5; maybe TRBD1 (5 bases). V was pared by 5 bases and J by 0 bases, with 11 bases between. The CDR3 loop spans 15 amino acids. As DNA, the CDR3 is TGTGCCAGCAGTCCCGGGGGTAATAGCAATCAGCCCCAGCATTTT. Amino acids: CASSPGGNSNQPQHF.

This chain uses TRBV29-1 with TRBJ1-1; possibly TRBD1 for D (6 bases). Trimming pared 7 bases from V and 0 bases from J, leaving 15 bases between. The CDR3 loop spans 14 amino acids. The germline gives CDR1 SQVTM, CDR2 ANQGSEA. CDR3 DNA: TGCAGCGCCGACAAGGGACACTTGAACACTGAAGCTTTCTTT. Amino acids: CSADKGHLNTEAFF.

The chain uses TRBV7-9 and TRBJ1-6; the match to TRBD1 covers 9 bases. CDR1 and CDR2 (germline): SEHNR, FQNEAQ (reference sequence). J lost 7 bases, V lost 5 bases, and 9 bases had no gene match. There are 16 residues in the CDR3. CDR3 sequence: CASSIAATGGNSPLHF. The CDR3 DNA reads as TGTGCCAGCAGCATTGCCGCAACAGGGGGCAATTCACCCCTCCACTTT.

The chain employs TRBV27 and TRBJ2-7, with TRBD2 identical over 8 bases. V gave up 2 bases and J gave up 5 bases; unmatched junction bases: 8. There are 15 residues in the CDR3. Germline CDR1 is MNHEY and CDR2 is SMNVEV (reference sequence). Written as DNA, the CDR3 is TGTGCCAGCAGTTTAAGGTTCGGGACTAGTAACGAGCAGTACTTC. Its translation: CASSLRFGTSNEQYF.

The rearrangement uses TRBV7-2 and TRBJ1-6, with 7 bases lining up with TRBD1. The V gene's germline CDR1 is SGHTA and CDR2 FQGNSA. The CDR3 runs 18 residues. The ends lost 4 bases at V and 7 bases at J; junction bases unmatched: 16. The CDR3 DNA reads TGTGCCAGCAGCTCGCCTTTTACAGGGGCCTACTGGAATTCACCCCTCCACTTT. Residues: CASSSPFTGAYWNSPLHF.

This sequence joins TRBV4-3 and TRBJ1-2, with a tentative D call TRBD1 (6 bases). Germline assignment: CDR1 LGHNA and CDR2 YSLEER. Trimming removed 1 base from V and 4 bases from J, with 16 bases in between. The CDR3 totals 16 residues. This chain's CDR3 is CASSQVSLGGFYGYTF. CDR3 sequence (DNA): TGCGCCAGCAGCCAAGTATCCCTAGGGGGGTTCTATGGCTACACCTTC.

This clonotype was picked up many times. The chain uses TRBV12-3 or TRBV12-4 and TRBJ1-5; the D is unclear. The V and J ends lost 2 bases and 1 base respectively, with 6 bases between them. This CDR3 region has 14 residues. CDR3 amino acids: CASSLPGSNQPQHF. The CDR3 DNA follows: TGTGCCAGCAGTTTACCAGGCAGCAATCAGCCCCAGCATTTT.

This clonotype was detected a few times. The genes are TRBV29-1 and TRBJ1-1; D not certain. Germline loops: CDR1 SQVTM, CDR2 ANQGSEA. There are 13 residues in the CDR3. With 7 bases removed from V and 0 bases from J, the gap between germline ends came to 12 bases. Here the CDR3 reads CSGNRVMNTEAFF. The CDR3 nucleotides are TGCAGCGGTAACAGAGTCATGAACACTGAAGCTTTCTTT.

The rearrangement joins TRBV3-1 to TRBJ2-7, with 13 bases fitting TRBD2. The V gene's germline CDR1 is LGHDT and CDR2 YNNKEL (reference sequence). The CDR3 runs 14 residues. Unmatched junction bases numbered 6, after V lost 6 bases and J lost 7 bases. The CDR3 spells CASRSLAGGGEQYF. The DNA of the CDR3 is TGTGCCAGCAGGTCACTAGCGGGAGGGGGTGAGCAGTACTTC.

The rearrangement links TRBV6-5 to TRBJ1-5; unclear D gene. The CDR3 has 15 amino acids. In germline, CDR1 is MNHEY, CDR2 SVGAGI. Between the trimmed V and J ends, which lost 5 bases and 4 bases, there was a span of 15 bases. The CDR3 nucleotides are TGTGCCAGCAGTGAAGGGTACCCTTCTAATCAGCCCCAGCATTTT. Translating gives CASSEGYPSNQPQHF.